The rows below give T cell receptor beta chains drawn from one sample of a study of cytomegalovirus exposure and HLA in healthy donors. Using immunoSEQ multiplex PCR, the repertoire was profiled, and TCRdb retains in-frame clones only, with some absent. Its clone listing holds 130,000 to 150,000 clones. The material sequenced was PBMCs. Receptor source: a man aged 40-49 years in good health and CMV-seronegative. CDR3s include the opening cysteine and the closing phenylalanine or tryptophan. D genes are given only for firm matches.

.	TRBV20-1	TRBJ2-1	TGCAGTGCTGCGACCCTTAGGGGGCAGTTCTTC	CSAATLRGQFF
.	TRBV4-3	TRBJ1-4	TGCGCCAGCAGCCTCCGAGGCGCTGAAAAACTGTTTTTT	CASSLRGAEKLFF
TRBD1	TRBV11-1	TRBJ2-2	TGTGCCAGCAGCTACCCCGGGACAGGGAACACCGGGGAGCTGTTTTTT	CASSYPGTGNTGELFF
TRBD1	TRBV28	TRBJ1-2	TGTGCCAGCAGTTTAGGCCAGGGGGATGGCTACACCTTC	CASSLGQGDGYTF
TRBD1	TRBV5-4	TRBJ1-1	TGTGCCAGCGGGGGACAGGGAAACGAGAACACTGAAGCTTTCTTT	CASGGQGNENTEAFF
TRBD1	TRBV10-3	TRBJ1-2	TGTGCCACCAGCGGGGACAGTGAAGGGGGCTACACCTTC	CATSGDSEGGYTF
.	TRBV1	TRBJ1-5	TGCACCAGCAGCCAAGGGACAGGTTATAGCAATCAGCCCCAGCATTTT	CTSSQGTGYSNQPQHF
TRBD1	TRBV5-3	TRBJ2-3	TGTGCCAGAAGACCCGGACAGGGACCCGTTAATGTGGGGGACACAGATACGCAGTATTTT	CARRPGQGPVNVGDTDTQYF
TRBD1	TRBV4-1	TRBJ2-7	TGCGCCAGCAGCCAGGACAGGGGCTACGAGCAGTACTTC	CASSQDRGYEQYF
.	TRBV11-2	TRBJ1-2	TGTGCCAGCAGCTCCAGACAAGGCTCGTATGGCTACACCTTC	CASSSRQGSYGYTF
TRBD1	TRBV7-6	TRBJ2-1	TGTGCCAGCAGCAATCCCTATCGGACAGGGAACAATGAGCAGTTCTTC	CASSNPYRTGNNEQFF
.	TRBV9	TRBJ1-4	TGTGCCAGCAGCTCCCAGGGTGGTAATGAAAAACTGTTTTTT	CASSSQGGNEKLFF
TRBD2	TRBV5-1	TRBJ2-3	TGCGCCAGCTCCCAGGAAGCGGGGAGAAGCACAGATACGCAGTATTTT	CASSQEAGRSTDTQYF
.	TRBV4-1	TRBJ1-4	TGCGCCAGCAGCCAAGAGGGGGGGGCGGCTAATGAAAAACTGTTTTTT	CASSQEGGAANEKLFF
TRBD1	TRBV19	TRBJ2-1	TGTGCCAGTAGTATAGACGACAGGGTTTACAATGAGCAGTTCTTC	CASSIDDRVYNEQFF
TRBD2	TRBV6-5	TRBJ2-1	TGTGCCAGCAGTCGGGGACTAGCGGTTTACAATGAGCAGTTCTTC	CASSRGLAVYNEQFF
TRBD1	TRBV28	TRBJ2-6	TGTGCCAGCAGTCCGCCCGGGACAGGGGCGGGGGCCAACGTCCTGACTTTC	CASSPPGTGAGANVLTF
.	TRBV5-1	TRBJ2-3	TGCGCCAGCAGCTCCCCGACAGTTAGCACAGATACGCAGTATTTT	CASSSPTVSTDTQYF
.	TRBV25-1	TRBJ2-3	TGTGCCAGCAGTGAATTCTTCGGGGGTGCGGTACGGACAGATACGCAGTATTTT	CASSEFFGGAVRTDTQYF
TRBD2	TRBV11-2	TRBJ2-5	TGTGCCAGCAGCTCCGGACTAGCGGGGGAAGAGACCCAGTACTTC	CASSSGLAGEETQYF
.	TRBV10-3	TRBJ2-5	TGTGCCATCAGTGGGCCGGGAGCTAGCGCAGAACCAGGGACCCAGTACTTC	CAISGPGASAEPGTQYF
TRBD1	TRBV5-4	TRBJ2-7	TGTGCCAGCAGCCTCGGACAGGGCTTCTACGAGCAGTACTTC	CASSLGQGFYEQYF